Each of the 21 T cell receptor beta chains below was sequenced from the same sample in a study of tumor and adjacent non-tumor tissue in lung cancer. No cell sorting was done before RNA was extracted from the tissue. Distant lung tissue was collected more than 3 cm away from the tumor edge. The library came from three nested PCR rounds adapted from ARM-PCR protocols. One entry per CDR3 protein, called by TCRdb with MiXCR from the multiplex PCR reads. This sample has 60,000 to 100,000 distinct CDR3 sequences, with about 80% found just once. The sequencing input was distant non-tumor lung tissue. The source of these receptors is a man between 65 and 79 years old with non-small cell lung cancer.

Of note for this clonotype: At one boundary the junction diverges from the germline segment, which might be a read error. V and J are TRBV6-1 and TRBJ2-7; D gene uncertain. This CDR3 region has 14 residues. The germline V gene has CDR1 MNHNS and CDR2 SASEGT. The CDR3 protein is CDSNPTWKANEQYF. Written as DNA, the CDR3 is TGTGACAGCAACCCGACATGGAAGGCCAACGAGCAGTACTTC.

Remarks on this clonotype: A junction boundary mismatches the germline segment, possibly from a read error. The rearrangement uses TRBV10-3 and TRBJ2-1, with 9 bases identical to TRBD1. Germline CDR1 ENHRY, CDR2 SYGVKD. The CDR3 sequence is 14 residues long. This CDR3 is CDISTGQGVYKLFF. The CDR3 region has the DNA TGTGACATCAGTACGGGACAGGGAGTATATAAGCTGTTCTTC.

By sample share, this clonotype is medium-sized (0.01 to 0.1%). The chain uses TRBV4-3 and TRBJ1-2; TRBD1 agrees at 8 bases. The V gene end was trimmed by 0 bases and the J gene end by 6 bases; junction bases not matched to a gene: 0. There are 13 residues in the CDR3. Looked up from germline, CDR1 is LGHNA and CDR2 is YSLEER. Here the CDR3 reads CASSQETGDGYTF. The CDR3 nucleotides are TGCGCCAGCAGCCAAGAGACAGGGGATGGCTACACCTTC.

CDR3 region: CASSSLDRMNTEAFF. The CDR3 nucleotides read TGTGCCAGCAGCTCTCTTGATAGGATGAACACTGAAGCTTTCTTT. The J gene is TRBJ1-1, the V gene TRBV6-5; D is unclear. CDR3 size: 15 residues. Trimming took off 6 bases at V and 0 bases at J, with 14 bases between the two ends. Germline assignment: CDR1 MNHEY and CDR2 SVGAGI.

On this clonotype: Mismatch with germline at one junction end may stem from a read error. The chain uses TRBV28 and TRBJ1-6, with D possibly TRBD1 on 6 matching bases. This CDR3 has 16 amino acids. Per germline, CDR1 MDHEN and CDR2 SYDVKM. CDR3 residues: CTSSLQTGWHNSPLHF. The CDR3 bases are TGTACCAGCAGTTTGCAAACAGGGTGGCATAATTCACCCCTCCACTTT.

Remarks on this clonotype: This may stem from a read error, because a much larger clone lies one nucleotide away. This rearrangement joins TRBV5-8 to TRBJ1-1; possibly TRBD1 for D (5 bases). Trimming left V 8 bases short and J 1 base short, with 18 bases between. CDR1 is SGHTS, CDR2 YDEGEE, per germline. The CDR3 has 15 amino acids. The CDR3 DNA is TGTGCCAGAAGCGGATGGTTTAGGGGGAACACTGAAGCTTTCTTT. It is translated as CARSGWFRGNTEAFF.

On this clonotype itself: A junction end diverges from the germline sequence, so it may reflect a read error. The J gene is TRBJ2-2, the V gene TRBV12-3 or TRBV12-4; D gene ambiguous. This CDR3 comprises 15 residues. This CDR3 is CTSSPQHGNTGELFF. CDR3 nucleotide sequence: TGTACCAGCAGCCCCCAACATGGGAACACCGGGGAGCTGTTTTTT.

As for this clonotype: A single base separates this from a much larger clone, so it may be a read error. The rearrangement uses TRBV30 and TRBJ2-2; D may match TRBD1 or TRBD2 (5 bases each). The CDR3 loop spans 12 amino acids. V was clipped by 6 bases and J by 6 bases, with 11 bases between them. CDR1 is GTSNPN, CDR2 SVGIG, per germline (reference sequence). The CDR3 reads CACARGAGELFF. In nucleotides, the CDR3 is TGTGCCTGTGCCCGAGGGGCCGGGGAGCTGTTTTTT.

The rearrangement uses TRBV6-1 and TRBJ2-2; D may be TRBD1 (5 bases). The germline V gene encodes CDR1 MNHNS and CDR2 SASEGT. The CDR3 spans 12 residues. V was cut by 8 bases and J by 14 bases, with 18 bases left in between. The CDR3 here is CASFGAPAELFF. In DNA, the CDR3 is TGTGCCAGCTTTGGGGCGCCCGCGGAACTGTTTTTT.

The chain has TRBV29-1 and TRBJ2-5; TRBD1 matches at 7 bases. The CDR3 has 16 amino acids. V gave up 6 bases and J gave up 2 bases; unmatched junction bases: 15. Germline V CDR1 and CDR2: SQVTM, ANQGSEA. The CDR3 DNA follows: TGCAGCGTCAAGCCCTACGTCCGGACAGGTCAAGAGACCCAGTACTTC. Its translation is CSVKPYVRTGQETQYF.

This clonotype came up once. An end of the junction differs from the germline gene, which may be a read error. The chain joins TRBV27 to TRBJ2-1, with a tentative D call TRBD2 (6 bases). This CDR3 has 18 residues. Germline V gene sequence: CDR1 MNHEY, CDR2 SMNVEV (reference sequence). The CDR3 loop reads CASNLFGWGDSSYNEQFF. In nucleotides, the CDR3 is TGTGCCAGCAATTTATTTGGGTGGGGGGATAGCTCCTACAATGAGCAGTTCTTC.

The sample holds one count of this clonotype. Relative to the germline gene, one junction end is altered; a read error may explain this. The genes are TRBV12-3 or TRBV12-4 and TRBJ1-1; D not certain. This CDR3 comprises 13 residues. The CDR3 sequence is CASTLEEYTEAFF. Written as DNA, the CDR3 is TGTGCCAGCACTTTAGAAGAGTACACTGAAGCTTTCTTT.

This rearrangement joins TRBV11-2 to TRBJ2-7; D possibly uses TRBD1 or TRBD2 (5 bases each). Germline CDR1 and CDR2: SGHAT and FQNNGV. There are 15 residues in the CDR3. The V gene lost 0 bases and the J gene lost 2 bases, with 11 bases spanning the gap. The CDR3 DNA is TGTGCCAGCAGCTTAGATCAGGGAGACACCTACGAGCAGTACTTC. This encodes CASSLDQGDTYEQYF.

The V call is TRBV12-3 or TRBV12-4, the J call TRBJ2-5, with D possibly being TRBD2 (6 bases). The DNA end is more similar to TRBJ2-1, so the J call may be wrong. The CDR3 consists of 15 residues. The CDR3 region is CDRSVLARVVETQFF. The CDR3 nucleotides are TGTGACAGGAGCGTGCTAGCGCGAGTGGTGGAGACCCAGTTCTTC.

A word on this clonotype: As the CDR3 is not closed by the conserved phenylalanine or tryptophan, this likely results from a read error. The chain carries TRBV10-3 and TRBJ1-2, with unresolved D. Per germline, CDR1 ENHRY and CDR2 SYGVKD. There are 13 residues in the CDR3. CDR3 sequence (DNA): TGTGCAATCAGTGCTGAGCAAAGCCGCGGCTACACCATC. Translated: CAISAEQSRGYTI.

This clonotype was seen just once. Compared with germline, one end of the junction differs, possibly owing to a read error. CDR3 region: CASSRELYNVQLF. In DNA, the CDR3 is TGTGCCAGCAGTAGGGAACTCTACAATGTGCAGCTCTTC. This rearrangement joins TRBV12-3 or TRBV12-4 to TRBJ2-1; D ambiguous. CDR3 length: 13 residues.

To note about this clonotype: One base away lies a much larger clone, so this may be a sequencing read error. The rearrangement uses TRBV6-1 and TRBJ2-3; D is possibly TRBD1 (6 bases). Germline V lookup: CDR1 MNHNS, CDR2 SASEGT. The CDR3 is 13 residues long. This CDR3 reads CASNEQGTDTQYF. The DNA of the CDR3 is TGTGCCAGCAATGAACAGGGTACAGATACGCAGTATTTT.

The chain links TRBV11-3 to TRBJ2-1; D is unresolved. Germline V gene lookup returns CDR1 SGHNT and CDR2 YENEEA. The CDR3 has 12 amino acids. V dropped 7 bases and J dropped 12 bases, with 16 bases sitting between them. CDR3 sequence: CASNHSAGGQFF. The CDR3, as DNA: TGTGCCAGCAACCATTCGGCCGGCGGGCAGTTCTTC. Looking up the rest from reference TRBV11-3 and TRBJ2-1 gives the full variable domain: EAGVVQSPRYKIIEKKQPVAFWCNPISGHNTLYWYLQNLGQGPELLIRYENEEAVDDSQLPKDRFSAERLKGVDSTLKIQPAELGDSAVYLCASNHSAGGQFFGPGTRLTVL.

This clonotype occurred many times. The chain joins TRBV12-3 or TRBV12-4 to TRBJ1-2; unclear D gene. V was cut by 5 bases and J by 0 bases, with 13 bases left in between. The CDR3 covers 15 residues. CDR3 in amino acids: CASSAFSVANYGYTF. CDR3 DNA: TGTGCCAGCAGTGCTTTTTCTGTCGCTAACTATGGCTACACCTTC.

A note on this clonotype: One junction end does not reproduce the germline sequence, and a read error may be involved. V is TRBV29-1 and J is TRBJ2-5; D gene uncertain. The germline CDR1 and CDR2 sequences are SQVTM and ANQGSEA. The CDR3 loop spans 13 amino acids. The CDR3 bases are TGCAACGCGGCCGATAGGTTCCAAGAGACCCAATACTTC. Translating gives CNAADRFQETQYF. Supplemented by reference TRBV29-1 and TRBJ2-5, the full variable domain reads SAVISQKPSRDICQRGTSLTIQCQVDSQVTMMFWYRQQPGQSLTLIATANQGSEATYESGFVIDKFPISRPNLTFSTLTVSNMSPEDSSIYLCNAADRFQETQYFGPGTRLLVL.

This clonotype appeared once. The junction departs from the called germline gene at one end, perhaps through a read error. The CDR3 is CVSSLAQGAPYEQYF. DNA for the CDR3: TGTGTCAGCAGCTTAGCTCAGGGGGCCCCATACGAGCAATACTTC. This sequence joins TRBV11-2 and TRBJ2-7; 8 positions match TRBD1. Germline V lookup: CDR1 SGHAT, CDR2 FQNNGV. The CDR3 is 15 amino acids.